This is a list of T cell receptor beta chains from one sample in a study of CD4 and CD8 cells across lung adenocarcinoma regions. TCRdb re-analysed the PCR reads in MiXCR, keeping a single row per CDR3 protein. The table records 15,000 or so distinct CDR3 sequences, 35% to 55% of them present only once. Sequencing used CD4+ T cells from the center of a lung tumor. These receptors came from a male donor with lung adenocarcinoma. The CD4 and CD8 labels of this study may be unreliable. CDR3s include the opening cysteine and the closing phenylalanine or tryptophan. D genes are given only for firm matches. Only some rows state a clone size, as once, few, many or a class for expanded clones.

TRBV10-3	-	TRBD2	TRBJ2-3	TGTGCCATCAGTGAGACCCCCCTAGCGGGATCCAGCACAGATACGCAGTATTTT	CAISETPLAGSSTDTQYF
TRBV7-6	few	TRBD1	TRBJ2-7	TGTGCCAGCAGCTTACGCGGGACAGGGAACTACGAGCAGTACTTC	CASSLRGTGNYEQYF
TRBV4-1	few	-	TRBJ2-3	TGCGCCAGCAGCCAGTCAGGGGAGGCAAAAGATACGCAGTATTTT	CASSQSGEAKDTQYF
TRBV6-1	-	-	TRBJ2-3	TGTGCCAGCAGTGCGGGCGTGGGGGGCCGGGAGCAAGAGACGCAGTATTTC	CASSAGVGGREQETQYF
TRBV9	-	-	TRBJ2-3	TGTGCCAGCAGCGTAGCGGACTACACAGATACGCAGTATTTT	CASSVADYTDTQYF
TRBV10-3	-	TRBD1	TRBJ2-1	TGTGCCTCTATCAGGGGGTATCTTGAGCAGTTCTTC	CASIRGYLEQFF
TRBV12-3/TRBV12-4	few	TRBD2	TRBJ2-1	TGTGCCAGCAGCCGGACTAGTTTAGGGCAGTTCTTC	CASSRTSLGQFF
TRBV6-5	-	-	TRBJ1-6	TGTGCCAGCAGTTCGGAATCGACCCTCCACTTT	CASSSESTLHF
TRBV27	-	-	TRBJ1-6	TGTGCCAGCAGTTTTGGGGGGGGTGAGGGTTCACCCCTCCACTTT	CASSFGGGEGSPLHF
TRBV10-2	many	-	TRBJ2-3	TGCGCCAGCAGTGGAAGGGGGACAGATACGCAGTATTTT	CASSGRGTDTQYF
TRBV4-1	many	TRBD2	TRBJ2-2	TGCGCCAGCATAGCGGGAGTTGGTACCGGGGAGCTGTTTTTT	CASIAGVGTGELFF
TRBV5-1	few	TRBD1	TRBJ1-2	TGCGCCAGCAGCTTGGTGGCAGGGGGTAACTATGGCTACACCTTC	CASSLVAGGNYGYTF
TRBV27	-	TRBD2	TRBJ2-1	TGTGCCAGCGGACATCTTTGGCCTAGCGGGACGTACCGGGAGTACGAGCAGTTCTTC	CASGHLWPSGTYREYEQFF